These T cell receptor beta chains were read from a single sample in a study of blood T cell repertoires in COVID-19. The repertoire was sequenced with immunoSEQ multiplex PCR; TCRdb's copy has only in-frame clones and lacks some. The sample holds approximately 150,000 clones, around 88% seen once. Material: peripheral blood. These TCRs come from a human donor in a cohort sampled during active COVID-19. CDR3s include the opening cysteine and the closing phenylalanine or tryptophan.

TRBJ1-5 | TRBV2 | 15 | CASSEGGQSNQPQHF
TRBJ2-7 | TRBV6-1 | 15 | CASSESSSGSYEQYF
TRBJ2-7 | TRBV6-2/TRBV6-3 | 14 | CASSGGSNSYEQYF
TRBJ2-2 | TRBV28 | 16 | CASASAGGLYTGELFF
TRBJ2-7 | TRBV7-8 | 15 | CASSPTGALPYEQYF
TRBJ2-3 | TRBV10-3 | 14 | CAIKPGQNTDTQYF
TRBJ2-3 | TRBV9 | 15 | CASSVGGPITDTQYF
TRBJ1-3 | TRBV5-1 | 15 | CASSPTRDIGNTIYF
TRBJ1-5 | TRBV9 | 14 | CASSGRDKGQPQHF
TRBJ2-5 | TRBV4-1 | 16 | CASSRGGLLDGETQYF
TRBJ2-7 | TRBV6-6 | 15 | CASSYSVAVRYEQYF
TRBJ2-3 | TRBV5-1 | 14 | CASSASGNTDTQYF
TRBJ1-4 | TRBV4-1 | 18 | CASSQAQGARGFNEKLFF
TRBJ2-5 | TRBV7-6 | 15 | CASSLEAGVLETQYF